These 18 T cell receptor beta chains were sequenced from one sample in a study of response to subunit inactivated influenza vaccine. MiXCR, applied by TCRdb to the RT-PCR reads, yields one record per CDR3 protein. This table holds roughly 670,000 distinct CDR3 sequences, 12% to 15% found once. The source material was PBMCs from blood, sampled roughly 2 weeks before vaccination. All receptors derive from a man aged 45-60 years who received an inactivated influenza vaccine.

This sequence joins TRBV7-9 and TRBJ1-4; no reliable D call. Germline lookup yields CDR1 SEHNR and CDR2 FQNEAQ (reference sequence). V shed 1 base and J shed 8 bases, with 8 bases lying between them. This CDR3 spans 13 amino acids. DNA of the CDR3: TGTGCCAGCAGCTTAGTGGGAGAGGAAAAACTGTTTTTT. Protein sequence: CASSLVGEEKLFF. Together with reference TRBV7-9 and TRBJ1-4, the CDR3 gives the full variable domain: DTGVSQNPRHKITKRGQNVTFRCDPISEHNRLYWYRQTLGQGPEFLTYFQNEAQLEKSRLLSDRFSAERPKGSFSTLEIQRTEQGDSAMYLCASSLVGEEKLFFGSGTQLSVL.

The chain carries TRBV7-2 and TRBJ2-1; 10 bases fit TRBD2. Per the germline V gene, CDR1 is SGHTA and CDR2 is FQGNSA. CDR3 length: 14 amino acids. Trimming cost V 2 bases and J 8 bases; bases outside gene matches: 3. CDR3 nucleotides: TGTGCCAGCAGCTTACTAGCGGGAGTGGATGAGCAGTTCTTC. This translates into CASSLLAGVDEQFF.

This clonotype was recorded many times. V is TRBV20-1 and J is TRBJ2-5; no definite D call. V was trimmed by 0 bases and J by 1 base, leaving 6 bases between them. CDR1 is DFQATT and CDR2 is SNEGSKA in the germline V gene (reference sequence). CDR3 size: 13 residues. CDR3 loop: CSARDLGQETQYF. The CDR3 bases are TGCAGTGCTAGAGATTTGGGCCAAGAGACCCAGTACTTC.

About this clonotype: This may be a read error, as it is one base from a much larger clone. The chain carries TRBV12-3 or TRBV12-4 and TRBJ1-5; D might be TRBD1 (5 bases). The CDR3 has 15 residues. Trimming took 3 bases from V and 2 from J, leaving 11 bases between them. The CDR3: CASSFRGSRNQPQHF. The CDR3 DNA is TGTGCCAGCAGTTTTAGGGGATCGCGCAATCAGCCCCAGCATTTT.

This chain links TRBV5-1 with TRBJ2-1; 8 bases line up with TRBD1. Germline V lookup: CDR1 SGHRS, CDR2 YFSETQ. This CDR3 has 17 residues. The J segment lost 1 base and the V segment lost 7 bases, leaving 13 bases of the junction unmatched. The CDR3 protein is CASGGIQGVMSYNEQFF. Here the CDR3 DNA reads TGCGCCAGCGGGGGGATACAGGGGGTTATGTCCTACAATGAGCAGTTCTTC.

This clonotype has just a few counts. The chain recombines TRBV6-1 with TRBJ1-1; 11 nucleotides match TRBD1. V dropped 6 bases and J dropped 11; count of bases not matched to a gene: 8. Looked up from germline, CDR1 is MNHNS and CDR2 is SASEGT. CDR3 length equals 13 residues. CDR3 sequence reads: CASRRTGGWFAFF. As DNA, the CDR3 is TGTGCCAGCAGACGGACAGGGGGCTGGTTTGCTTTCTTT.

This clonotype was seen a few times. The chain joins TRBV3-1 to TRBJ2-3, with TRBD1 matching over 7 bases. Trimming took 4 bases from V and 1 from J; bases not matched to a gene: 5. This CDR3 spans 15 amino acids. From germline, CDR1 is LGHDT and CDR2 YNNKEL (reference sequence). CDR3 in DNA: TGTGCCAGCAGCCTGGGACAGCACGGCACAGATACGCAGTATTTT. Translated: CASSLGQHGTDTQYF.

This clonotype has more than one count but fewer than ten. This chain links TRBV11-1 with TRBJ2-2, with D possibly matching TRBD2 (6 bases). The ends were cut back, 5 bases at V and 4 bases at J, with 17 bases in the middle. CDR3 length equals 16 residues. The germline gives CDR1 SGHAT, CDR2 FQDESV (reference sequence). The CDR3 reads CASSRIGTFTTGELFF. The CDR3 DNA reads TGTGCCAGCAGCCGAATCGGGACTTTTACCACCGGGGAGCTGTTTTTT. The full variable domain, its missing parts supplied by reference TRBV11-1 and TRBJ2-2, is EAEVAQSPRYKITEKSQAVAFWCDPISGHATLYWYRQILGQGPELLVQFQDESVVDDSQLPKDRFSAERLKGVDSTLKIQPAELGDSAMYLCASSRIGTFTTGELFFGEGSRLTVL.

This sequence joins TRBV5-1 and TRBJ2-1; D perhaps matches TRBD2 (7 bases). The V and J ends lost 4 bases and 4 bases respectively, with 18 bases between them. This CDR3 region has 16 residues. CDR1 is SGHRS, CDR2 YFSETQ, per germline. CDR3 protein: CASSVGGTRFYNEQFF. CDR3 sequence (DNA): TGCGCCAGCAGCGTGGGAGGGACACGATTTTACAATGAGCAGTTCTTC.

The rearrangement joins TRBV7-2 to TRBJ1-2; possible D gene TRBD1, 5 bases. This CDR3 region has 14 residues. Germline CDR1 is SGHTA and CDR2 is FQGNSA. V was trimmed by 3 bases and J by 4 bases, leaving 12 bases between them. The CDR3 bases are TGTGCCAGCAGCTTGGGAGACAGCGGCTATGGCTACACCTTC. It is translated as CASSLGDSGYGYTF.

This chain links TRBV5-1 with TRBJ1-4, with D maybe TRBD1 (5 bases). In germline, CDR1 is SGHRS, CDR2 YFSETQ. The CDR3 runs 14 residues. Trimming took off 5 bases at V and 0 bases at J, with 8 bases between the two ends. CDR3: CASRQAATNEKLFF. The CDR3 DNA follows: TGCGCCAGCAGACAGGCGGCAACTAATGAAAAACTGTTTTTT.

The chain employs TRBV2 and TRBJ2-7, with D possibly matching TRBD2 (5 bases). Germline-derived CDR1 and CDR2 are SNHLY and FYNNEI. CDR3 size: 15 residues. The ends were cut back, 1 base at V and 1 base at J, with 11 bases in the middle. The CDR3 bases are TGTGCCAGCAGTGAAGAGCGGACTCCTTCCTACGAGCAGTACTTC. This encodes CASSEERTPSYEQYF.

CDR3 loop: CASRENPGVIGELFF. The CDR3 DNA reads TGTGCCAGCAGGGAAAATCCCGGTGTAATCGGGGAGCTGTTTTTT. J is TRBJ2-2 and V is TRBV12-3 or TRBV12-4; D is undetermined. There are 15 residues in the CDR3. V dropped 6 bases and J dropped 7 bases, with 18 bases sitting between them.

V usage is TRBV6-1 and J usage is TRBJ2-7, with 10 bases identical to TRBD2. After removal of 4 bases from V and 4 bases from J, the junction contained 7 bases not matched to a gene. The CDR3 sequence is 15 residues long. Per germline, CDR1 MNHNS and CDR2 SASEGT. This CDR3 reads CASSATGTSVYEQYF. The CDR3 DNA follows: TGTGCCAGCAGTGCCACCGGGACTAGCGTTTACGAGCAGTACTTC.

The V gene is TRBV4-2, the J gene TRBJ2-4; TRBD1 matches 10 bases. J was trimmed by 9 bases and V by 0 bases; bases with no gene match: 8. CDR1 and CDR2 from the germline V gene are LGHNA and YNFKEQ. The length of the CDR3 is 16 residues. The CDR3 protein is CASSQDPGQGDAIQYF. The CDR3 region has the DNA TGTGCCAGCAGCCAAGACCCAGGACAGGGGGATGCCATTCAGTACTTC.

V usage is TRBV28 and J usage is TRBJ2-1; D not resolved. The length of the CDR3 is 14 residues. V lost 6 bases and J 3 bases, leaving 12 bases between the germline ends. CDR1 MDHEN and CDR2 SYDVKM come from the germline V gene. The CDR3 sequence: CASRPPVDYNEQFF. The CDR3 nucleotides read TGTGCCAGCAGACCACCTGTAGACTACAATGAGCAGTTCTTC.

This clonotype came up a few times. The rearrangement uses TRBV18 and TRBJ1-1; D is unresolved. This CDR3 comprises 15 residues. Germline V gives CDR1 KGHSH, CDR2 LQKENI. Trimming removed 3 bases from V and 0 bases from J, with 11 bases in between. CDR3 loop: CASSPYTGLNTEAFF. For the CDR3, the DNA is TGTGCCAGCTCACCTTATACCGGTCTGAACACTGAAGCTTTCTTT.

This clonotype has only a few counts. V gene TRBV27 combines with J gene TRBJ1-1; maybe TRBD1 (5 bases). The V end lost 6 bases, the J end lost 5 bases, and 13 bases lay between the germline ends. The CDR3 has 13 residues. Germline V gene sequence: CDR1 MNHEY, CDR2 SMNVEV (reference sequence). CDR3 sequence: CASSPRVLTEAFF. DNA for the CDR3: TGTGCCAGCAGCCCCAGGGTTTTGACTGAAGCTTTCTTT.